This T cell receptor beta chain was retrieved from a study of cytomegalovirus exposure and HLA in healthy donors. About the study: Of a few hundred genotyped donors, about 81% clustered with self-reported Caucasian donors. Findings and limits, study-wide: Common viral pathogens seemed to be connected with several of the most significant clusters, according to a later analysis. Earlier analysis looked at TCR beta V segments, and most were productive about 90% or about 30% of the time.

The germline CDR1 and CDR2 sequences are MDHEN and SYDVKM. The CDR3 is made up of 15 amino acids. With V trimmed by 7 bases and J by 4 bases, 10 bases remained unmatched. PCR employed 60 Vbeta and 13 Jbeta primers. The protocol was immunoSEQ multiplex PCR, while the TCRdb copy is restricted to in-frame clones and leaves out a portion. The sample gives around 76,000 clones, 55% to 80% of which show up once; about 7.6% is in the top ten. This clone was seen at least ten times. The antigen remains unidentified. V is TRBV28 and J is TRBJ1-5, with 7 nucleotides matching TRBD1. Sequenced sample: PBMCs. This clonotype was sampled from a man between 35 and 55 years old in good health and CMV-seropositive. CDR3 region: CASTPLTGINQPQHF. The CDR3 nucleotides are TGTGCCAGCACCCCCCTGACAGGGATAAATCAGCCCCAGCATTTT.